A single sample gave rise to the 4 T cell receptor beta chains below, sequenced in a study of blood T cells in healthy people across ages (dated by TCRdb to between 2015 and 2017). Receptor amplification or capture employed 5' RACE. The sample was run on an Illumina HiSeq 2500. The second PCR ran for roughly 7 to 11 cycles and used a J-beta primer mix along with a sample-barcoded 5' primer. Using fastp at Q25 and MiXCR, TCRdb reprocessed the public reads and kept productive beta chains. Here each entry gathers all rows of one CDR3 protein and keeps the most common genes and DNA. This sample lists 1 million to 1.2 million distinct CDR3 sequences; less than 45% were detected once. The ten largest clones take up roughly 14% of the sample. Input material: blood. The receptors here all came from a man between 18 and 29 years old in good health.

The chain carries TRBV11-2 and TRBJ2-3; unclear D gene. Germline V lookup: CDR1 SGHAT, CDR2 FQNNGV. The CDR3 is 18 residues long. Trimming pared 5 bases from V and 0 bases from J, leaving 21 bases between. As DNA, the CDR3 is TGTGCCAGCAGCCTCGGGTCCGCCCCGCTCTTAAGCACAGATACGCAGTATTTT. Translation: CASSLGSAPLLSTDTQYF.

V and J are TRBV20-1 and TRBJ2-3; 7 bases match TRBD1. This CDR3 is 13 amino acids long. Unmatched junction bases numbered 5, after V lost 4 bases and J lost 4 bases. Germline CDR1 and CDR2: DFQATT and SNEGSKA (reference sequence). The CDR3 region has the DNA TGCAGTGCTAAGACAGGGTGGTCAGATACGCAGTATTTT. It translates to CSAKTGWSDTQYF.

CDR3 bases: TGTGCCAGCACCCAGGGGTGGGGGAACACTGAAGCTTTCTTT. The encoded protein is CASTQGWGNTEAFF. The chain uses TRBV28 and TRBJ1-1, with TRBD1 as a possible D gene (6 bases). Germline V gives CDR1 MDHEN, CDR2 SYDVKM. This CDR3 is 14 amino acids long. V was shortened by 7 bases and J by 1 base, with 13 bases between the two germline ends.

This sequence joins TRBV7-2 and TRBJ2-3, with a tentative D call TRBD2 (6 bases). CDR1 and CDR2 (germline): SGHTA, FQGNSA. The CDR3 totals 14 residues. V lost 8 bases and J lost 6, with 18 bases in between. The CDR3 here is CASALDYGTDTQYF. Here the CDR3 DNA reads TGTGCCAGCGCCCTGGACTACGGTACCGATACGCAGTATTTT.